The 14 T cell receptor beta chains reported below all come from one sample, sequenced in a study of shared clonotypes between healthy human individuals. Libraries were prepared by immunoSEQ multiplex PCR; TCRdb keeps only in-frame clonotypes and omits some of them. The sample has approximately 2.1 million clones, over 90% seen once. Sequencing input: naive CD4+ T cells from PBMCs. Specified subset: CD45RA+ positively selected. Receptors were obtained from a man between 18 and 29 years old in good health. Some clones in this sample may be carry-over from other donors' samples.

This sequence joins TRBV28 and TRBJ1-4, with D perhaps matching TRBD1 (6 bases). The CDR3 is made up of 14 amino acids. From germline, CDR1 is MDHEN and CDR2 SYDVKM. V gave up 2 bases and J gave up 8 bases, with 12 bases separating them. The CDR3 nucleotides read TGTGCCAGCAGTTTACCCTCGGGGGCCGAAAAACTGTTTTTT. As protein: CASSLPSGAEKLFF.

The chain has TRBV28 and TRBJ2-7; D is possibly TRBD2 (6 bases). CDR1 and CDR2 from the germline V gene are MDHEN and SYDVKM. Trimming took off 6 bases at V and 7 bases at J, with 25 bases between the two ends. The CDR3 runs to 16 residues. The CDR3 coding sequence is TGTGCCAGCAGCCTCTCCTTGGGGTCGGGGGATTTTGAGCAGTACTTC. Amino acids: CASSLSLGSGDFEQYF.

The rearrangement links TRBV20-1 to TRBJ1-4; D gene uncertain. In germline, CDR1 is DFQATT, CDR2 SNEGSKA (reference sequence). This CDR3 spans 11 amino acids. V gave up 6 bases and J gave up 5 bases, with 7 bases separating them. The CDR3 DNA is TGCAGTGCGGTTAGGAATGAAAAACTGTTTTTT. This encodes CSAVRNEKLFF.

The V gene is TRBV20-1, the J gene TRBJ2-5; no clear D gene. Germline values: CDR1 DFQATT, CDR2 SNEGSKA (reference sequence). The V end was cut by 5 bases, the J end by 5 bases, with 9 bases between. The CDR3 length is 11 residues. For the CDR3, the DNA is TGCAGTGCTCCCTGGATTGAGACCCAGTACTTC. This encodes CSAPWIETQYF.

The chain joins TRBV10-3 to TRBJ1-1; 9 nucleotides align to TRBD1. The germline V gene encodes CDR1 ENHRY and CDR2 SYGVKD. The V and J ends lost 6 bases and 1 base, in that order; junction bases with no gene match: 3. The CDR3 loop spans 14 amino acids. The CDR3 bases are TGTGCCATCAGGACAGGGGGAAGGAACACTGAAGCTTTCTTT. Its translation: CAIRTGGRNTEAFF.

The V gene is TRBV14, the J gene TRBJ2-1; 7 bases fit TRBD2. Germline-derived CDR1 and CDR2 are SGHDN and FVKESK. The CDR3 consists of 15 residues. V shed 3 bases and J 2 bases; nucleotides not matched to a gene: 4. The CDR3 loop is CASSHWLAAYNEQFF. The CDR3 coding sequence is TGTGCCAGCAGCCACTGGCTAGCGGCCTACAATGAGCAGTTCTTC. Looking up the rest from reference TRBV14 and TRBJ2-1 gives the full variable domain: EAGVTQFPSHSVIEKGQTVTLRCDPISGHDNLYWYRRVMGKEIKFLLHFVKESKQDESGMPNNRFLAERTGGTYSTLKVQPAELEDSGVYFCASSHWLAAYNEQFFGPGTRLTVL.

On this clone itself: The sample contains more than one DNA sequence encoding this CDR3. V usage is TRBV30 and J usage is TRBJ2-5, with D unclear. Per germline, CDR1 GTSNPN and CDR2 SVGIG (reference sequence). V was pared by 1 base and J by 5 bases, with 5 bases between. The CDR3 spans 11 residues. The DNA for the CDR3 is TGTGCCTGGAGTGCCGGGGAGACCCAGTACTTC. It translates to CAWSAGETQYF.

For the CDR3, the DNA is TGTGCCAGCAGTTCCGCCAAAGGAACCCCCTACTACTACGAGCAGTACTTC. Translation gives CASSSAKGTPYYYEQYF. The chain uses TRBV28 and TRBJ2-7; D is uncertain. The germline V gene has CDR1 MDHEN and CDR2 SYDVKM. Deletions cut 4 bases from V and 3 bases from J, with 22 bases between. The CDR3 spans 17 residues.

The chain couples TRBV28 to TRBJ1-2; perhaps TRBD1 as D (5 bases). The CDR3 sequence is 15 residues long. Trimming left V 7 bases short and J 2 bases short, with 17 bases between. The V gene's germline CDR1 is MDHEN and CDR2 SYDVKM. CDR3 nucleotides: TGTGCCAGCACGCGGGGGATACTAACCAACTATGGCTACACCTTC. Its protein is CASTRGILTNYGYTF.

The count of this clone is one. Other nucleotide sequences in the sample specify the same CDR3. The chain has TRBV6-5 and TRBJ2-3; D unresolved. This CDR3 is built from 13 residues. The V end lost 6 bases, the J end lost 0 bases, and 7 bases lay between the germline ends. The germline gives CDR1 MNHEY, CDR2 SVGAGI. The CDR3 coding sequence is TGTGCCAGCAGACTGGATAGCACAGATACGCAGTATTTT. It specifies CASRLDSTDTQYF.

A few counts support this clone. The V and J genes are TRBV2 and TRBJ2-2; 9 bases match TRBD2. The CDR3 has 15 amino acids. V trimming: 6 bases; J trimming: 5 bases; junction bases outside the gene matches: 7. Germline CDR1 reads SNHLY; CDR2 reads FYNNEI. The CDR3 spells CASRRGRGGTGELFF. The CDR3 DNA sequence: TGTGCCAGCAGGCGCGGGAGGGGAGGGACCGGGGAGCTGTTTTTT.

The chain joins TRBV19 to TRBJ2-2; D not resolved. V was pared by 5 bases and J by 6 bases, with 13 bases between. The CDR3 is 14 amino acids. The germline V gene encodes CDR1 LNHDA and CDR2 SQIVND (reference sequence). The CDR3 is CASSVTWDPGELFF. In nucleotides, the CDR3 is TGTGCCAGTAGTGTGACTTGGGATCCCGGGGAGCTGTTTTTT.

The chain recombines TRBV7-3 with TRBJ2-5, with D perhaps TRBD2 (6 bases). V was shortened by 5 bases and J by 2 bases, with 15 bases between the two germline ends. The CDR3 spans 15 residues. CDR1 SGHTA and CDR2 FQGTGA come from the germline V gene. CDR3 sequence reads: CASSPRGRGQETQYF. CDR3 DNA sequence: TGTGCCAGCAGCCCTCGTGGGCGGGGACAAGAGACCCAGTACTTC.

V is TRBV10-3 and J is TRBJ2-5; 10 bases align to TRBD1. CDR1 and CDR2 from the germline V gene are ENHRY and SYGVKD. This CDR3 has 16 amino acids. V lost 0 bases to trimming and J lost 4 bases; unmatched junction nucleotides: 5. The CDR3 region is CAISESVGTGAETQYF. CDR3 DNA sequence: TGTGCCATCAGTGAGTCAGTGGGGACAGGGGCAGAGACCCAGTACTTC.